The clone carrying this T cell receptor (beta chain) was detected ten times or more. Its specificity is not known. The V gene lost 2 bases and the J gene lost 6 bases, with 17 bases spanning the gap. This CDR3 has 16 amino acids. Germline loops: CDR1 MNHNS, CDR2 SASEGT. The sample is drawn from a study of human T cells and chemical hapten exposure. The time point is: pre-sensitization, week 0. As to treatment: therapeutic diphenylcyclopropenone sensitization with weekly scalp DPC. Study-wide results and limits: Because they had alopecia, donors may respond immunologically unlike healthy people.

TCRdb reprocessed the RACE reads via MiXCR and lists one record per CDR3 protein. The sample includes more than 300,000 distinct CDR3 sequences, 5.5% of them seen just once. This receptor was identified in a woman between 18 and 29 years old with alopecia areata. Some clones in this sample may be carry-over from other donors' samples. This specimen was whole blood, taken in connection with sensitization to the hapten diphenylcyclopropenone (DPC). The genes are TRBV6-1 and TRBJ1-5; no firm D call. CDR3 residues: CASSERAGEPSQPQHF. The CDR3 nucleotides are TGTGCCAGCAGTGAACGGGCAGGAGAGCCAAGTCAGCCCCAGCATTTT.